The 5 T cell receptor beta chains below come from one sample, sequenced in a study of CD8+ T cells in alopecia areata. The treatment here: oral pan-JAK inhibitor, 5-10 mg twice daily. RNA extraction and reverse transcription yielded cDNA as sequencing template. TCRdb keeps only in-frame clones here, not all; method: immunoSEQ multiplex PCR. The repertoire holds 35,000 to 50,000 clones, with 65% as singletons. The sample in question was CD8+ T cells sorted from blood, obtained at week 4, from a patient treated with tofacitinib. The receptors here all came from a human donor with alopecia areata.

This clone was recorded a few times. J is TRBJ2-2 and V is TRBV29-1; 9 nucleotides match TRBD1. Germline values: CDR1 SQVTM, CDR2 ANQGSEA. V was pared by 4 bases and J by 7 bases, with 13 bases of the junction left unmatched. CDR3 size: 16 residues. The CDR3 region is CSVVLVRDRADGELFF. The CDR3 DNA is TGCAGCGTTGTCCTAGTCCGGGACAGGGCAGACGGGGAGCTGTTTTTT.

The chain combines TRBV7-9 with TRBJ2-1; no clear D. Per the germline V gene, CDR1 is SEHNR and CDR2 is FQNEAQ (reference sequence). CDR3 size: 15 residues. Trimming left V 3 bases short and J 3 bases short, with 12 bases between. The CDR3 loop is CASSLSLYHYNEQFF. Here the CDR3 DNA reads TGTGCCAGCAGCTTGTCTCTCTATCACTACAATGAGCAGTTCTTC.

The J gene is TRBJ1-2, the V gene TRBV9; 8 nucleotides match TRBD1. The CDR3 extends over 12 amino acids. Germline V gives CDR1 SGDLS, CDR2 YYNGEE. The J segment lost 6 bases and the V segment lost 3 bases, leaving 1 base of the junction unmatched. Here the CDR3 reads CASSGQGNGYTF. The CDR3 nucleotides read TGTGCCAGCAGCGGACAGGGGAATGGCTACACCTTC. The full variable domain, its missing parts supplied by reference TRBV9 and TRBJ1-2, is DSGVTQTPKHLITATGQRVTLRCSPRSGDLSVYWYQQSLDQGLQFLIQYYNGEERAKGNILERFSAQQFPDLHSELNLSSLELGDSALYFCASSGQGNGYTFGSGTRLTVV.

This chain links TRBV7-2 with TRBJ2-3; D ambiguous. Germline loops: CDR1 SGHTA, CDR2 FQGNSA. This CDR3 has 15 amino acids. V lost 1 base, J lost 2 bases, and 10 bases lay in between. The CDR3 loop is CASSLGSLLTDTQYF. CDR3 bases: TGTGCCAGCAGCTTAGGTAGTCTTCTCACAGATACGCAGTATTTT. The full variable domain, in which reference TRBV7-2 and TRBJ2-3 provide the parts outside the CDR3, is GAGVSQSPSNKVTEKGKDVELRCDPISGHTALYWYRQSLGQGLEFLIYFQGNSAPDKSGLPSDRFSAERTGGSVSTLTIQRTQQEDSAVYLCASSLGSLLTDTQYFGPGTRLTVL.

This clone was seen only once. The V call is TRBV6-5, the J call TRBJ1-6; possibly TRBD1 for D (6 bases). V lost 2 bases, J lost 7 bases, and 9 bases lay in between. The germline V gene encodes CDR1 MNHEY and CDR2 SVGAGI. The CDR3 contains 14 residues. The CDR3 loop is CASSYAGENSPLHF. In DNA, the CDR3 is TGTGCCAGCAGTTACGCAGGGGAGAATTCACCCCTCCACTTT.